This T cell receptor (beta chain) was identified during a study of a mutant IDH1 vaccine in newly diagnosed glioma. As for the study in general: Eight vaccine injections were given to patients in weeks 1, 3, 5, 7, 11, 15, 19 and 23. The first vaccination came 4-6 weeks after radiotherapy alone, or with temozolomide cycles.

Sequencing was performed with immunoSEQ multiplex PCR; in TCRdb, only in-frame clones are kept and a portion is missing. The table includes about 22,000 clones, roughly 89% detected once. This clone was seen a few times. Its antigen is not known. V was clipped by 4 bases and J by 2 bases; unmatched bases: 5. Looked up from germline, CDR1 is GTSNPN and CDR2 is SVGIG (reference sequence). This CDR3 region has 15 residues. Time point in this sample: week 11, during vaccination. Each dose of the vaccine consisted of 300 ug of mutant IDH1 20-mer peptide, with topical imiquimod. The source is a woman aged 40 to 49 with glioma. V and J are TRBV30 and TRBJ2-7, with 13 bases aligning to TRBD2. Material: PBMCs, obtained from a glioma patient whose treatment included an IDH1 peptide vaccine. The CDR3 reads CAWNQLAGGAYEQYF. DNA of the CDR3: TGTGCCTGGAACCAACTAGCGGGAGGGGCCTACGAGCAGTACTTC.